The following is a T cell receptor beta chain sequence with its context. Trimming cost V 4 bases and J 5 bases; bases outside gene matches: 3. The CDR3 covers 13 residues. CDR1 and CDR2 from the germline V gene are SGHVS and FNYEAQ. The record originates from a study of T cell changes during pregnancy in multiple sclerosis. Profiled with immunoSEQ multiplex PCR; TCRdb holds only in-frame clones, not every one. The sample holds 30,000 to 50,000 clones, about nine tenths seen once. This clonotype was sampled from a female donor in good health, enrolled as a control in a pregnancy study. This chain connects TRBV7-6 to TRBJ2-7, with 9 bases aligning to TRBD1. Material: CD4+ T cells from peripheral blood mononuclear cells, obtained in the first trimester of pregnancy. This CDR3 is CASSSDRGHEQYF. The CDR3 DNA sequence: TGTGCCAGCAGCTCGGACAGGGGCCACGAGCAGTACTTC. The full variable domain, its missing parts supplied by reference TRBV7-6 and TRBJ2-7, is GAGVSQSPRYKVTKRGQDVALRCDPISGHVSLYWYRQALGQGPEFLTYFNYEAQQDKSGLPNDRFSAERPEGSISTLTIQRTEQRDSAMYRCASSSDRGHEQYFGPGTRLTVT.